These 6 T cell receptor beta chains were all obtained from the same sample, sequenced in a study of a mutant IDH1 vaccine in newly diagnosed glioma. Method: immunoSEQ multiplex PCR; TCRdb's copy keeps in-frame clones and lacks some. The data contain more than 25,000 clones, approximately 79% of them singletons. These receptors' targets are unknown. Specified time point: week 5, during vaccination. Vaccination used 300 ug of mutant IDH1 20-mer peptide per dose, with topical imiquimod. The material sequenced was PBMCs, taken from a glioma patient whose treatment included an IDH1 peptide vaccine. The receptors were sampled from a man in his forties with glioma. Some clones in this sample may be carry-over from other donors' samples.

The chain carries TRBV4-1 and TRBJ1-2; 7 bases match TRBD1. The CDR3 extends over 12 amino acids. Germline V gives CDR1 MGHRA, CDR2 YSYEKL. J lost 2 bases, V lost 6 bases, and 0 bases had no gene match. The CDR3 coding sequence is TGCGCCAGCAGACAGGGGAACTATGGCTACACCTTC. Its protein is CASRQGNYGYTF.

J is TRBJ1-5 and V is TRBV7-2, with a tentative D call TRBD1 (5 bases). V lost 3 bases and J 7 bases, leaving 19 bases between the germline ends. The CDR3 totals 16 residues. Germline CDR1 is SGHTA and CDR2 is FQGNSA. The CDR3 region has the DNA TGTGCCAGCAGCTTGGTCCCAGGTCCCCAGGGCCAGCCCCAGCATTTT. Translating it yields CASSLVPGPQGQPQHF.

The chain employs TRBV5-5 and TRBJ1-5; D is ambiguous. Germline loops: CDR1 SGHKS, CDR2 YYEKEE (reference sequence). The CDR3 has 13 amino acids. The germline V and J ends were trimmed by 1 base and 1 base, with 3 bases remaining between them. Here the CDR3 reads CASSLSSNQPQHF. CDR3 DNA: TGTGCCAGCAGCTTGAGCAGCAATCAGCCCCAGCATTTT.

The chain uses TRBV7-2 and TRBJ2-7; TRBD1 or TRBD2 may be the D gene (6 bases each). V gave up 4 bases and J gave up 3 bases, with 16 bases separating them. Germline V gene sequence: CDR1 SGHTA, CDR2 FQGNSA. CDR3 size: 15 residues. The CDR3 region is CASSYGQKGGYEQYF. For the CDR3, the DNA is TGTGCCAGCAGCTACGGACAGAAGGGAGGCTACGAGCAGTACTTC.

J is TRBJ1-2 and V is TRBV10-3; D is unclear. V shed 1 base and J shed 0 bases, with 9 bases lying between them. CDR3 size: 15 residues. Germline CDR1 reads ENHRY; CDR2 reads SYGVKD. The CDR3 loop reads CAISEFGRTNYGYTF. The CDR3 nucleotides read TGTGCCATCAGTGAGTTTGGCAGGACTAACTATGGCTACACCTTC.

This clone was detected once. This chain links TRBV6-5 with TRBJ1-1; 9 nucleotides line up with TRBD1. V lost 0 bases and J lost 6; bases outside the gene matches: 2. The CDR3 extends over 14 amino acids. In germline, CDR1 is MNHEY, CDR2 SVGAGI. CDR3 DNA sequence: TGTGCCAGCAGTTACTCTGGGACAGGGTCTGAAGCTTTCTTT. This sequence encodes CASSYSGTGSEAFF.